The 22 T cell receptor beta chains presented below share a single source sample, sequenced in a study of metastatic and nonmetastatic thyroid tumors. Every patient underwent thyroid surgery untreated. Using MiXCR, TCRdb reanalyzed the PCR reads. The sample includes tens of thousands of clones, roughly 15% of them seen just once. Source material: blood. The receptors derive from a female donor with papillary thyroid cancer or a benign thyroid nodule (not recorded which). Some clones in this sample may be carry-over from other donors' samples.

This clone was seen at least ten times. The genes are TRBV27 and TRBJ2-3; 9 bases are a match to TRBD1. The CDR3 spans 14 residues. CDR1 MNHEY and CDR2 SMNVEV come from the germline V gene (reference sequence). Trimming at V came to 7 bases and at J to 5 bases, leaving 7 bases not matched to a gene. The CDR3 DNA sequence: TGTGCCAGCACGTACAGGGGGCATGGAGATACGCAGTATTTT. It translates to CASTYRGHGDTQYF.

This clone was recorded many times. Different DNA sequences within this sample yield the same CDR3. This chain uses TRBV12-3 or TRBV12-4 with TRBJ1-4; 7 positions agree with TRBD1. The CDR3 is 14 amino acids. Trimming cost V 11 bases and J 5 bases; bases outside gene matches: 11. The CDR3 DNA reads TGTGCCTCCACCGGGGGCAGGGGGAATGAAAAACTGTTTTTT. The encoded protein is CASTGGRGNEKLFF.

Ten or more counts support this clone. V and J are TRBV7-2 and TRBJ2-1, with 13 bases that match TRBD2. The trim removed 3 bases at V and 9 bases at J, leaving 5 bases unmatched. CDR3 length: 15 residues. CDR1 is SGHTA and CDR2 is FQGNSA in the germline V gene. CDR3 DNA: TGTGCCAGCAGCTTTGGACTAGCGGGAGACACTGAGCAGTTCTTC. Its protein is CASSFGLAGDTEQFF.

This clone was seen repeatedly, ten times or more. The J gene is TRBJ2-7, the V gene TRBV2; D possibly corresponds to TRBD2 (6 bases). The germline gives CDR1 SNHLY, CDR2 FYNNEI. Trimming took 2 bases from V and 2 from J, leaving 10 bases between them. The CDR3 consists of 14 residues. CDR3: CASSEPREAYEQYF. CDR3 nucleotide sequence: TGTGCCAGCAGTGAACCCAGGGAGGCCTACGAGCAGTACTTC.

By share, this clone counts as medium-sized (0.01 to 0.1%). The gene calls are TRBV6-1 and TRBJ1-3; a possible D gene is TRBD1 (5 bases). Germline V CDR1 and CDR2: MNHNS, SASEGT. The CDR3 is 12 residues long. V lost 6 bases and J 2 bases, leaving 5 bases between the germline ends. CDR3 region: CASRGPGNTIYF. The CDR3 DNA follows: TGTGCCAGCAGGGGACCTGGAAACACCATATATTTT.

J is TRBJ2-5 and V is TRBV2; 11 nucleotides agree with TRBD2. With V trimmed by 1 base and J by 6 bases, 10 bases remained unmatched. Germline loops: CDR1 SNHLY, CDR2 FYNNEI. This CDR3 spans 17 amino acids. The CDR3, as DNA: TGTGCCAGCAGTGAAGGCTATAGCGGGAGGGAAGGACAGACCCAGTACTTC. It is translated as CASSEGYSGREGQTQYF.

The chain carries TRBV20-1 and TRBJ2-7; D is unresolved. CDR3 length equals 13 residues. CDR1 is DFQATT and CDR2 is SNEGSKA in the germline V gene (reference sequence). Trimming shortened V by 3 bases and J by 3 bases, and 12 bases separated the two germline ends. CDR3 in amino acids: CSARPGNNYEQYF. CDR3 sequence (DNA): TGCAGTGCTAGGCCAGGAAACAACTACGAGCAGTACTTC.

CDR3 in DNA: TGCAGTGCTAGCAGGGAGGGTCAGCCCCAGCATTTT. It yields the protein CSASREGQPQHF. The rearrangement joins TRBV20-1 to TRBJ1-5, with TRBD1 as a possible D gene (5 bases). The length of the CDR3 is 12 residues. Germline V gives CDR1 DFQATT, CDR2 SNEGSKA (reference sequence). Trimming left V 3 bases short and J 6 bases short, with 9 bases between.

Written as DNA, the CDR3 is TGTGCCAGCAGCCCCGGACAGAGCAAGAACACCGGGGAGCTGTTTTTT. This gives the protein CASSPGQSKNTGELFF. The chain joins TRBV11-2 to TRBJ2-2; D is perhaps TRBD1 (6 bases). V lost 5 bases and J 1 base, leaving 14 bases between the germline ends. The CDR3 sequence is 16 residues long. Germline V gene sequence: CDR1 SGHAT, CDR2 FQNNGV.

The rearrangement links TRBV6-6 to TRBJ2-1; D is unclear. Trimming took off 0 bases at V and 6 bases at J, with 9 bases between the two ends. The CDR3 spans 14 residues. Germline CDR1 reads MNHNY; CDR2 reads SVGAGI (reference sequence). The DNA for the CDR3 is TGTGCCAGCAGTTACTCTCAACAGCTCAATGAGCAGTTCTTC. It is translated as CASSYSQQLNEQFF.

This clone was observed many times. The chain links TRBV20-1 to TRBJ1-1; D is undetermined. V lost 5 bases, J lost 6 bases, and 25 bases lay in between. This CDR3 spans 16 amino acids. Germline V CDR1 and CDR2: DFQATT, SNEGSKA (reference sequence). This chain's CDR3 is CSASRADGRALPEAFF. The CDR3 DNA follows: TGCAGTGCTTCTCGAGCCGATGGACGGGCGCTACCTGAAGCTTTCTTT.

The chain carries TRBV20-1 and TRBJ1-4; 11 bases are a match to TRBD1. Germline CDR1 DFQATT, CDR2 SNEGSKA (reference sequence). The junction had 6 bases not matched to a gene; V was cut back by 6 bases and J by 6 bases. The CDR3 is made up of 14 amino acids. CDR3 sequence reads: CSAVDRGRYEKLFF. Written as DNA, the CDR3 is TGCAGTGCAGTGGACAGGGGGCGATATGAAAAACTGTTTTTT.

Many counts were recorded for this clone. J is TRBJ1-2 and V is TRBV7-8, with 7 bases matching TRBD1. This CDR3 spans 14 amino acids. Germline loops: CDR1 SGHVS, CDR2 FQNEAQ. The V gene end was trimmed by 4 bases and the J gene end by 5 bases; junction bases not matched to a gene: 7. Here the CDR3 reads CASSSQTGTYGYTF. The CDR3 nucleotides are TGTGCCAGCAGCTCCCAGACAGGGACTTATGGCTACACCTTC. The complete variable domain, with remaining parts taken from reference TRBV7-8 and TRBJ1-2, reads GAGVSQSPRYKVAKRGQDVALRCDPISGHVSLFWYQQALGQGPEFLTYFQNEAQLDKSGLPSDRFFAERPEGSVSTLKIQRTQQEDSAVYLCASSSQTGTYGYTFGSGTRLTVV.

This clone was observed many times. The chain couples TRBV7-9 to TRBJ2-5, with no clear D. The CDR3 has 15 amino acids. Trimming pared 3 bases from V and 1 base from J, leaving 12 bases between. Germline V CDR1 and CDR2: SEHNR, FQNEAQ (reference sequence). CDR3 sequence (DNA): TGTGCCAGCAGCTTTTCTGGACCATCCCAAGAGACCCAGTACTTC. Translating it yields CASSFSGPSQETQYF.

This clone has a count of ten or more. This chain joins TRBV2 and TRBJ2-5; D perhaps matches TRBD2 (5 bases). The CDR3 runs 17 residues. Trimming took off 7 bases at V and 2 bases at J, with 23 bases between the two ends. Germline lookup yields CDR1 SNHLY and CDR2 FYNNEI. The CDR3 region has the DNA TGTGCCAGCAAAGGTTATAACGCCCAAGCGGAGCAAGAGACCCAGTACTTC. Translating gives CASKGYNAQAEQETQYF.

On this clone itself: Its ends do not fully match the called genes, so a read error is possible. The chain employs TRBV3-1 and TRBJ2-1, with D unresolved. The CDR3 is made up of 13 amino acids. Germline CDR1 and CDR2: LGHDT and YNNKEL (reference sequence). The CDR3 nucleotides are TGTGCCAGCAGCCAAGCGAATAACAATGAGCTGTTCTTC. It encodes CASSQANNNELFF.

This clone was seen at least ten times. V and J are TRBV24-1 and TRBJ2-7, with D perhaps given as TRBD1 or TRBD2 (5 bases each). The CDR3 extends over 13 amino acids. Between the trimmed V and J ends, which lost 6 bases and 1 base, there was a span of 9 bases. CDR1 is KGHDR and CDR2 is SFDVKD in the germline V gene. The CDR3 protein is CATSREGSYEQYF. Here the CDR3 DNA reads TGTGCCACCAGTCGTGAGGGGTCCTACGAGCAGTACTTC.

This clone showed up just a few times. DNA for the CDR3: TGCAGTGCTAGTGTTAGCTCCTATAATTCACCCCTCCACTTT. Its translation is CSASVSSYNSPLHF. The V gene is TRBV20-1, the J gene TRBJ1-6; no reliable D call. Deletions cut 3 bases from V and 0 bases from J, with 6 bases between. The CDR3 contains 14 residues. The germline gives CDR1 DFQATT, CDR2 SNEGSKA (reference sequence).

For this clone: A junction end diverges from the germline sequence, so it may reflect a read error. This chain links TRBV11-2 with TRBJ2-3, with D perhaps TRBD1 (6 bases). CDR1 SGHAT and CDR2 FQNNGV come from the germline V gene. The CDR3 length is 14 residues. CDR3 nucleotides: TGTGCCAGCCGCTTAGTCACAGGGCCAGATACGCAGTATTTT. Its protein product is CASRLVTGPDTQYF.

At least ten counts were recorded for this clone. With a much larger clone just one base away, this may be a read error. This chain uses TRBV4-1 with TRBJ1-4, with TRBD1 identical over 7 bases. The CDR3 sequence is 15 residues long. Germline CDR1 and CDR2: MGHRA and YSYEKL. The CDR3 DNA follows: TGCGCCAGCAGCCAAGTCCCGGACAGGAATGAAAAACTGCTTTTT. Translated: CASSQVPDRNEKLLF.

The chain joins TRBV6-9 to TRBJ1-1; D is undetermined. The CDR3 runs to 14 residues. Germline V gene lookup returns CDR1 MNHGY and CDR2 SVAAGI. V was clipped by 2 bases and J by 6 bases, with 13 bases between them. CDR3 protein: CASSYSSWEPEAFF. CDR3 DNA: TGTGCCAGCAGTTATAGCTCCTGGGAACCTGAAGCTTTCTTT.

This clone has a count of ten or more. The chain couples TRBV10-3 to TRBJ2-7; TRBD1 agrees at 9 bases. The V segment lost 7 bases and the J segment 6 bases; nucleotides outside the gene matches: 10. The CDR3 is 14 residues long. Germline-derived CDR1 and CDR2 are ENHRY and SYGVKD. The CDR3 DNA is TGTGCCATCACCTCCGGGACAGGGAGGAGCGAGCAGTACTTC. Protein: CAITSGTGRSEQYF.